This T cell receptor (beta chain) derives from a study of PD-1 blockade in classical Hodgkin lymphoma. In every patient, relapse followed autologous stem cell transplantation, while exposure to brentuximab vedotin differed. Some clones are missing from TCRdb's copy, which holds only in-frame ones; the method was immunoSEQ multiplex PCR. The sample carries over 11,000 clones, about 78% recorded once. The germline V and J ends were trimmed by 6 bases and 8 bases, with 13 bases remaining between them. The CDR3 is made up of 11 amino acids. CDR1 DFQATT and CDR2 SNEGSKA come from the germline V gene (reference sequence). In regard to this clone: Its matching antigen is unknown.

Study outcomes and limitations: Whoever responded completely had baseline diversity much like that seen in newly diagnosed patients. The drivers behind the repertoire differences, possibly disease activity or prior therapy, remain undefined. CD4+ TCR diversity climbed significantly by C4D1, unlike CD8+ TCR diversity. Newly diagnosed patients were reported to exhibit reduced baseline TCR diversity relative to healthy donors.

J is TRBJ1-2 and V is TRBV20-1; D not resolved. Sequenced here: peripheral blood mononuclear cells (PBMCs), sampled before the second cycle of nivolumab. The source of this sequence is a human donor with classical Hodgkin lymphoma. This chain's CDR3 is CSAARAGGYTF. The DNA for the CDR3 is TGCAGTGCAGCAAGGGCGGGGGGCTACACCTTC.